This T cell receptor beta chain was identified during a study of early T cells in non-severe SARS-CoV-2 infection. Study background: Chains stayed unpaired after sequencing of bulk RNA from unsorted whole blood. General observations from the study: The matching step, a VDJdb search, favored anti-spike CD8 responses and missed private and CD4 specificities.

V lost 6 bases, J lost 5 bases, and 13 bases stayed unmatched. CDR3 length equals 17 residues. In germline, CDR1 is MNHEY, CDR2 SVGEGT. About this clonotype: What it binds is not known.

Attached unique molecular identifiers marked individual cDNA molecules. TCRdb processed the 5' RACE reads anew with MiXCR; each CDR3 protein has one entry. This table holds some 80,000 distinct CDR3 sequences, roughly 12% found once. The chain recombines TRBV6-2 or TRBV6-3 with TRBJ2-2; 9 nucleotides match TRBD1. The sequence was obtained from an adult who was a healthcare worker with PCR-confirmed SARS-CoV-2 infection or an uninfected control (not recorded which). The donor label of this sample is uncertain. This specimen consisted of whole blood, obtained at baseline. CDR3 protein: CASRDLVGQGQTGELFF. For the CDR3, the DNA is TGTGCCAGCAGGGATTTGGTGGGACAGGGACAGACCGGGGAGCTGTTTTTT.